These 8 T cell receptor beta chains originate from one sample sequenced in a study of blood T cell repertoires in COVID-19. Here immunoSEQ multiplex PCR was the method, and the copy in TCRdb shows in-frame clones only, minus some. The sample contains a few hundred thousand clones, 85% to 90% of which appear only once. The source material was peripheral blood. These receptors were taken from a woman in her forties or fifties with COVID-19, enrolled during active disease.

The genes are TRBV4-3 and TRBJ2-2, with 7 bases that match TRBD2. This CDR3 has 16 amino acids. Germline trimming cut 0 bases from V and 3 bases from J; bases unmatched to any gene: 4. Germline lookup yields CDR1 LGHNA and CDR2 YSLEER. Written as DNA, the CDR3 is TGCGCCAGCAGCCAAGATGGGAGGGCAGACACCGGGGAGCTGTTTTTT. Residues: CASSQDGRADTGELFF.

The chain uses TRBV4-1 and TRBJ1-1; D call uncertain. The V end was cut by 1 base, the J end by 9 bases, with 12 bases between. CDR3 size: 13 residues. Germline CDR1 is MGHRA and CDR2 is YSYEKL. Here the CDR3 DNA reads TGCGCCAGCAGCCAAGGGGTGGGCTTGAAAGCTTTCTTT. Residues: CASSQGVGLKAFF.

The chain combines TRBV5-1 with TRBJ2-7, with 9 nucleotides matching TRBD1. Germline V gives CDR1 SGHRS, CDR2 YFSETQ. J was trimmed by 2 bases and V by 4 bases; bases with no gene match: 10. The CDR3 runs to 16 residues. This CDR3 is CASSVTGTGTPYEQYF. CDR3 sequence (DNA): TGCGCCAGCAGCGTCACCGGGACAGGGACGCCCTACGAGCAGTACTTC. The full variable domain, rest sourced from reference TRBV5-1 and TRBJ2-7, is KAGVTQTPRYLIKTRGQQVTLSCSPISGHRSVSWYQQTPGQGLQFLFEYFSETQRNKGNFPGRFSGRQFSNSRSEMNVSTLELGDSALYLCASSVTGTGTPYEQYFGPGTRLTVT.

V usage is TRBV7-2 and J usage is TRBJ2-3; 11 bases are a match to TRBD2. The CDR3 length is 19 residues. CDR1 is SGHTA, CDR2 FQGNSA, per germline. After removal of 1 base from V and 3 bases from J, the junction contained 12 bases not matched to a gene. As DNA, the CDR3 is TGTGCCAGCAGCTTAGACCCACCTCTAGCGGGAGGTATAACAGATACGCAGTATTTT. Translating it yields CASSLDPPLAGGITDTQYF.

The chain has TRBV18 and TRBJ1-4, with TRBD1 identical over 8 bases. Per germline, CDR1 KGHSH and CDR2 LQKENI. The CDR3 length is 16 residues. The J segment lost 0 bases and the V segment lost 3 bases, leaving 3 bases of the junction unmatched. CDR3 in DNA: TGTGCCAGCTCACCTGGGACAGGAGCAACTAATGAAAAACTGTTTTTT. Protein product: CASSPGTGATNEKLFF.

CDR3 coding DNA: TGTGCCAGCAGCAGCAGGGGTGTACCATTGGTCGTGCAGTACTTC. This translates into CASSSRGVPLVVQYF. V is TRBV11-3 and J is TRBJ2-7; the D gene is possibly TRBD1 (6 bases). From germline, CDR1 is SGHNT and CDR2 YENEEA. Trimming shortened V by 5 bases and J by 9 bases, and 23 bases separated the two germline ends. CDR3 length: 15 amino acids.

The chain has TRBV19 and TRBJ2-4, with D possibly being TRBD2 (5 bases). Germline V gives CDR1 LNHDA, CDR2 SQIVND (reference sequence). Trimming cost V 6 bases and J 6 bases, with 18 bases left between them. The CDR3 length is 15 residues. CDR3 nucleotides: TGTGCCAGTAGCCGATCCTTTGGGGAGACAAACATTCAGTACTTC. Translating gives CASSRSFGETNIQYF.

In regard to this clone: A read error may account for a junction end that differs from germline. The J gene is TRBJ2-3, the V gene TRBV19; TRBD2 might be the D (7 bases). This CDR3 is 14 amino acids long. Germline-derived CDR1 and CDR2 are LNHDA and SQIVND (reference sequence). The CDR3 loop reads CASSRGGSTDTQYF. CDR3 DNA: TGTGCCAGCAGTAGGGGGGGAAGCACAGATACGCAGTATTTT. The entire variable domain, with the rest obtained from reference TRBV19 and TRBJ2-3, is as follows: DGGITQSPKYLFRKEGQNVTLSCEQNLNHDAMYWYRQDPGQGLRLIYYSQIVNDFQKGDIAEGYSVSREKKESFPLTVTSAQKNPTAFYLCASSRGGSTDTQYFGPGTRLTVL.